These 31 T cell receptor beta chains were sequenced from one sample in a study of blood T cell repertoires in COVID-19. This table comes from immunoSEQ multiplex PCR, and its TCRdb copy is limited to in-frame clones, with some not included. Among about 81,000 clones, around 89% were seen once, and the ten largest hold 0.95% to 1.5%. Sequencing used PBMCs or T cells enriched from blood (not recorded which). The receptors were gathered from a woman between 45 and 65 years old with acute COVID-19.

This rearrangement joins TRBV5-1 to TRBJ2-5; 8 bases agree with TRBD1. The CDR3 spans 14 residues. Losses at the gene ends were 3 bases for V and 2 bases for J; bases not matched to a gene: 3. CDR1 and CDR2 from the germline V gene are SGHRS and YFSETQ. CDR3: CASSSGQGQETQYF. DNA of the CDR3: TGCGCCAGCAGCTCCGGACAGGGTCAAGAGACCCAGTACTTC.

The chain recombines TRBV2 with TRBJ1-6; D is ambiguous. CDR1 and CDR2 from the germline V gene are SNHLY and FYNNEI. V was clipped by 3 bases and J by 8 bases, with 8 bases between them. This CDR3 is built from 13 residues. CDR3 region: CASSERFYSPLHF. CDR3 coding DNA: TGTGCCAGCAGTGAGCGTTTTTATTCACCCCTCCACTTT.

This chain uses TRBV14 with TRBJ2-7; D gene ambiguous. CDR1 is SGHDN, CDR2 FVKESK, per germline. The CDR3 extends over 12 amino acids. Trimming stripped 1 base from V and 3 bases from J, with 4 bases between. This CDR3 reads CASSQVGYEQYF. CDR3 DNA: TGTGCCAGCAGCCAAGTCGGCTACGAGCAGTACTTC.

The V gene is TRBV4-2, the J gene TRBJ2-5, with D maybe TRBD1 (5 bases). From germline, CDR1 is LGHNA and CDR2 YNFKEQ. The CDR3 contains 13 residues. V was clipped by 5 bases and J by 2 bases, with 9 bases between them. The DNA for the CDR3 is TGTGCCAGCAGCTACCGACAGCAAGAGACCCAGTACTTC. It encodes CASSYRQQETQYF.

The chain carries TRBV7-2 and TRBJ2-1; TRBD2 matches 8 bases. Trimming cost V 5 bases and J 8 bases; bases outside gene matches: 14. The CDR3 runs 16 residues. Germline V gives CDR1 SGHTA, CDR2 FQGNSA. CDR3 in DNA: TGTGCCAGCAGCACGTCCGGGACTAGTACCCTTGATGAGCAGTTCTTC. It translates to CASSTSGTSTLDEQFF.

The rearrangement uses TRBV7-2 and TRBJ2-1; D remains ambiguous. The V gene's germline CDR1 is SGHTA and CDR2 FQGNSA. V dropped 1 base and J dropped 8 bases, with 15 bases sitting between them. The CDR3 sequence is 15 residues long. For the CDR3, the DNA is TGTGCCAGCAGCTTAGTAACCCGTATGAGAGATGAGCAGTTCTTC. It yields the protein CASSLVTRMRDEQFF. The entire variable domain, with the rest obtained from reference TRBV7-2 and TRBJ2-1, is as follows: GAGVSQSPSNKVTEKGKDVELRCDPISGHTALYWYRQSLGQGLEFLIYFQGNSAPDKSGLPSDRFSAERTGGSVSTLTIQRTQQEDSAVYLCASSLVTRMRDEQFFGPGTRLTVL.

The chain is built from TRBV7-3 and TRBJ2-2; D is perhaps TRBD1 (6 bases). CDR3 length equals 15 residues. CDR1 is SGHTA, CDR2 FQGTGA, per germline. V lost 5 bases and J 1 base, leaving 11 bases between the germline ends. This CDR3 is CASSLQTGNTGELFF. The DNA for the CDR3 is TGTGCCAGCAGCCTCCAGACAGGGAACACCGGGGAGCTGTTTTTT.

The genes are TRBV14 and TRBJ1-2; no firm D call. The V and J ends lost 0 bases and 5 bases respectively, with 7 bases between them. The CDR3 contains 13 residues. CDR1 is SGHDN and CDR2 is FVKESK in the germline V gene. This CDR3 is CASSQDISYGYTF. As DNA, the CDR3 is TGTGCCAGCAGCCAAGATATCAGTTATGGCTACACCTTC. The variable domain in full, completed from reference TRBV14 and TRBJ1-2, reads EAGVTQFPSHSVIEKGQTVTLRCDPISGHDNLYWYRRVMGKEIKFLLHFVKESKQDESGMPNNRFLAERTGGTYSTLKVQPAELEDSGVYFCASSQDISYGYTFGSGTRLTVV.

The chain joins TRBV18 to TRBJ1-5, with D possibly being TRBD1 (5 bases). V dropped 1 base and J dropped 2 bases, with 9 bases sitting between them. Germline values: CDR1 KGHSH, CDR2 LQKENI. This CDR3 has 15 amino acids. The DNA for the CDR3 is TGTGCCAGCTCACCACTTGAAGGGGGCAATCAGCCCCAGCATTTT. Amino acids: CASSPLEGGNQPQHF.

This CDR3 is CASSPRQGALGYTF. The CDR3 DNA reads as TGTGCCAGCAGCCCCCGACAGGGGGCGCTTGGCTACACCTTC. The V and J genes are TRBV7-2 and TRBJ1-2, with TRBD1 matching over 10 bases. The CDR3 sequence is 14 residues long. Germline CDR1 SGHTA, CDR2 FQGNSA. The ends lost 5 bases at V and 7 bases at J; junction bases unmatched: 7.

This chain links TRBV10-3 with TRBJ2-3, with TRBD2 identical over 14 bases. Losses at the gene ends were 4 bases for V and 0 bases for J; bases not matched to a gene: 0. CDR3 size: 16 residues. CDR1 and CDR2 from the germline V gene are ENHRY and SYGVKD. CDR3 nucleotide sequence: TGTGCCATCAGTGGACTAGCGGGAGGGAGCACAGATACGCAGTATTTT. Encoded protein: CAISGLAGGSTDTQYF.

This chain joins TRBV2 and TRBJ1-6, with D maybe TRBD1 (6 bases). The V end lost 7 bases, the J end lost 3 bases, and 10 bases lay between the germline ends. This CDR3 comprises 14 residues. Per the germline V gene, CDR1 is SNHLY and CDR2 is FYNNEI. The CDR3: CASTSQGYNSPLHF. The CDR3 nucleotides read TGTGCCAGCACTTCACAGGGCTATAATTCACCCCTCCACTTT.

DNA of the CDR3: TGTGCCAGCAGCCCGCGGGGTAGCGGGCTGGCCAATGAGCAGTTCTTC. Protein: CASSPRGSGLANEQFF. V and J are TRBV7-8 and TRBJ2-1, with 7 bases lining up with TRBD2. This CDR3 has 16 amino acids. The J segment lost 6 bases and the V segment lost 5 bases, leaving 13 bases of the junction unmatched. Germline-derived CDR1 and CDR2 are SGHVS and FQNEAQ.

V and J are TRBV10-2 and TRBJ1-1, with TRBD1 matching 10 bases. V was pared by 3 bases and J by 4 bases, with 8 bases of the junction left unmatched. Germline CDR1 is WSHSY and CDR2 is SAAADI. This CDR3 has 16 residues. In DNA form, the CDR3 reads TGCGCCAGCAGTGAACCGGGACAGGGGTCTTTCACTGAAGCTTTCTTT. This translates into CASSEPGQGSFTEAFF.

The V and J genes are TRBV7-3 and TRBJ2-1; 14 bases are shared with TRBD2. This CDR3 contains 16 residues. Germline V gene lookup returns CDR1 SGHTA and CDR2 FQGTGA. Trimming at V came to 4 bases and at J to 7 bases, leaving 6 bases not matched to a gene. CDR3 DNA: TGTGCCAGCAGCTCCCGACTAGCGGGAGGGTGGAATGAGCAGTTCTTC. Residues: CASSSRLAGGWNEQFF.

This chain connects TRBV2 to TRBJ1-1, with 9 bases aligning to TRBD1. The CDR3 runs to 15 residues. Germline values: CDR1 SNHLY, CDR2 FYNNEI. The V segment lost 6 bases and the J segment 4 bases; nucleotides outside the gene matches: 9. The DNA for the CDR3 is TGTGCCAGCAGAGGATTGACAGGGGGTGGCACTGAAGCTTTCTTT. As protein: CASRGLTGGGTEAFF.

The rearrangement joins TRBV27 to TRBJ2-1, with 14 nucleotides matching TRBD2. The V and J ends lost 7 bases and 9 bases, in that order; junction bases with no gene match: 8. CDR1 MNHEY and CDR2 SMNVEV come from the germline V gene (reference sequence). This CDR3 has 15 residues. In nucleotides, the CDR3 is TGTGCCAGCACCCCGGGACTAGCGGGAGCGGCTGAGCAGTTCTTC. Protein sequence: CASTPGLAGAAEQFF.

This chain joins TRBV21-1 and TRBJ2-5; TRBD1 is the table's D call and was not checked against the DNA. TRBV21-1 constitutes a pseudogene. This CDR3 region has 15 residues. CDR3 residues: CASSKKFRGQQTQYF. In DNA, the CDR3 is TGTGCCAGCAGCAAGAAGTTCAGGGGGCAGCAGACCCAGTACTTC.

The gene calls are TRBV27 and TRBJ2-7; TRBD2 aligns across 8 bases. CDR1 is MNHEY, CDR2 SMNVEV, per germline (reference sequence). The CDR3 covers 14 residues. After removal of 6 bases from V and 1 base from J, the junction contained 5 bases not matched to a gene. This CDR3 reads CASRPRLASYEQYF. The CDR3 nucleotides are TGTGCCAGCAGACCCCGACTAGCGTCCTACGAGCAGTACTTC.

The chain employs TRBV21-1 and TRBJ1-5; TRBD1 is the table's D call, not checked against the DNA. TRBV21-1 is a pseudogene locus. The CDR3 is made up of 16 amino acids. This CDR3 is CASSRKGVRDNQPQHF. Here the CDR3 DNA reads TGTGCCAGCAGCAGGAAGGGGGTCAGGGACAATCAGCCCCAGCATTTT.

In this sample, this clone turned up a few times. V and J are TRBV9 and TRBJ1-6; D gene ambiguous. The germline CDR1 and CDR2 sequences are SGDLS and YYNGEE. The CDR3 covers 16 residues. V was trimmed by 0 bases and J by 0 bases, leaving 7 bases between them. CDR3 in amino acids: CASSVGVSSYNSPLHF. DNA of the CDR3: TGTGCCAGCAGCGTAGGCGTTTCCTCCTATAATTCACCCCTCCACTTT.

The chain recombines TRBV21-1 with TRBJ1-6; TRBD1, as called in the table, went unchecked against the DNA. TRBV21-1 has pseudogene status. This CDR3 region has 14 residues. The DNA of the CDR3 is TGTGCCAGCAGCATCCGGGACAGAAGGTCACCCCTCCACTTT. Its protein is CASSIRDRRSPLHF.

J is TRBJ1-2 and V is TRBV25-1; the D gene is possibly TRBD1 (6 bases). The CDR3 is 14 amino acids. Trimming took 1 base from V and 7 from J, leaving 13 bases between them. The germline CDR1 and CDR2 sequences are MGHDK and SYGVNS. Here the CDR3 reads CASSEFGGRIGYTF. DNA for the CDR3: TGTGCCAGCAGTGAATTCGGGGGGCGGATTGGCTACACCTTC.

The chain employs TRBV18 and TRBJ1-4, with 7 bases aligning to TRBD1. This CDR3 contains 16 residues. V gave up 6 bases and J gave up 5 bases; unmatched junction bases: 12. Germline CDR1 is KGHSH and CDR2 is LQKENI. The DNA for the CDR3 is TGTGCCAGCTCCCTAAACAGGGGCAATAGGAATGAAAAACTGTTTTTT. Translation: CASSLNRGNRNEKLFF.

The chain employs TRBV30 and TRBJ1-2; 8 bases match TRBD1. With V trimmed by 3 bases and J by 4 bases, 7 bases remained unmatched. Germline V gene lookup returns CDR1 GTSNPN and CDR2 SVGIG (reference sequence). The CDR3 covers 14 residues. The CDR3, as DNA: TGTGCCTGGAGACCCCCCGGACAGGGCTATGGCTACACCTTC. Translated, it gives CAWRPPGQGYGYTF.

This clone showed up just a few times. J is TRBJ2-1 and V is TRBV5-1, with 13 bases that match TRBD2. The CDR3 consists of 17 residues. The J segment lost 5 bases and the V segment lost 0 bases, leaving 5 bases of the junction unmatched. Germline-derived CDR1 and CDR2 are SGHRS and YFSETQ. In DNA form, the CDR3 reads TGCGCCAGCAGCTTGGTACTAGCGGGAGGGCCGCACAATGAGCAGTTCTTC. This gives the protein CASSLVLAGGPHNEQFF.

V is TRBV5-4 and J is TRBJ1-3, with D unresolved. Germline CDR1 SGHNT, CDR2 YYREEE (reference sequence). The CDR3 spans 15 residues. Trimming shortened V by 2 bases and J by 0 bases, and 9 bases separated the two germline ends. The CDR3 DNA sequence: TGTGCCAGCAGCTTTGGGAGTCCCTCTGGAAACACCATATATTTT. Its protein is CASSFGSPSGNTIYF. Drawing the rest from reference TRBV5-4 and TRBJ1-3, the complete variable domain is ETGVTQSPTHLIKTRGQQVTLRCSSQSGHNTVSWYQQALGQGPQFIFQYYREEENGRGNFPPRFSGLQFPNYSSELNVNALELDDSALYLCASSFGSPSGNTIYFGEGSWLTVV.

The chain joins TRBV27 to TRBJ2-3; TRBD1 aligns across 7 bases. V was pared by 1 base and J by 1 base, with 8 bases of the junction left unmatched. Germline V gives CDR1 MNHEY, CDR2 SMNVEV (reference sequence). The length of the CDR3 is 17 residues. This CDR3 reads CASSLYPSGGGTDTQYF. The CDR3 DNA follows: TGTGCCAGCAGTTTATATCCCTCAGGGGGTGGCACAGATACGCAGTATTTT.

The chain combines TRBV7-2 with TRBJ2-7; D unresolved. The CDR3 is 13 amino acids. V was pared by 4 bases and J by 4 bases, with 11 bases between. The germline gives CDR1 SGHTA, CDR2 FQGNSA. CDR3 DNA: TGTGCCAGCAGCTCCCCTCACACGTACGAGCAGTACTTC. Protein sequence: CASSSPHTYEQYF.

This clone was counted a single time. The chain joins TRBV9 to TRBJ1-4, with TRBD1 matching over 7 bases. Germline loops: CDR1 SGDLS, CDR2 YYNGEE. The ends lost 3 bases at V and 0 bases at J; junction bases unmatched: 5. The CDR3 sequence is 16 residues long. The chain's CDR3 is CASSGRTGATNEKLFF. CDR3 coding DNA: TGTGCCAGCAGCGGACGGACAGGAGCAACTAATGAAAAACTGTTTTTT.

V usage is TRBV7-9 and J usage is TRBJ2-5; D might be TRBD2 (5 bases). The V gene lost 6 bases and the J gene lost 5 bases, with 10 bases spanning the gap. Germline V CDR1 and CDR2: SEHNR, FQNEAQ (reference sequence). The CDR3 contains 12 residues. For the CDR3, the DNA is TGTGCCAGCAGGCGGGCCTCCGAGACCCAGTACTTC. Residues: CASRRASETQYF. Full variable domain (outside the CDR3, taken from reference TRBV7-9 and TRBJ2-5): DTGVSQNPRHKITKRGQNVTFRCDPISEHNRLYWYRQTLGQGPEFLTYFQNEAQLEKSRLLSDRFSAERPKGSFSTLEIQRTEQGDSAMYLCASRRASETQYFGPGTRLLVL.